This entry is about one T cell receptor (beta chain). Its cognate antigen is unknown. The data are from a study of radiation and T cells in renal cell carcinoma. Data came from immunoSEQ multiplex PCR; TCRdb stores just in-frame clones and leaves some out. This table has about 24,000 clones, around 52% appearing once. The treatment was: 15 Gy SBRT to primary tumor, nephrectomy 4 weeks later. Nephrectomy followed 15 Gy stereotactic body radiation by 4 weeks. In germline, CDR1 is SEHNR, CDR2 FQNEAQ (reference sequence). The CDR3 runs to 15 residues. V shed 2 bases and J shed 2 bases, with 12 bases lying between them. Study results and limitations: Top tumor clonotypes rose in blood 2 weeks post-radiation, then contracted. Dominant CDR3 motifs were more common in irradiated tumors than controls. Only small tumor regions of 0.95 to 1 g were sampled.

Sequencing was performed on tumor tissue, taken from a patient whose treatment included radiotherapy and nephrectomy. V and J are TRBV7-9 and TRBJ1-2; D remains ambiguous. The clonotype originates from a woman aged 50 to 60 with renal cell carcinoma. The CDR3, as DNA: TGTGCCAGCAGCTTAAGTCGGTCAGAGAACTATGGCTACACCTTC. Its protein is CASSLSRSENYGYTF.